This T cell receptor beta chain comes out of a study of patients and donors after allogeneic stem cell transplantation. The CDR3 covers 19 residues. V lost 5 bases and J lost 1; bases outside the gene matches: 16. The V gene's germline CDR1 is MGHRA and CDR2 YSYEKL. TCRdb re-called the RT-PCR reads with MiXCR, one entry per CDR3 protein. The sample carries roughly 940,000 distinct CDR3 sequences, more than 15% recorded once. This rearrangement joins TRBV4-1 to TRBJ2-2; 7 bases map to TRBD2. The clonotype originates from a human donor who was either an allogeneic HSCT recipient or a stem cell or donor lymphocyte infusion donor (not recorded which). It is not recorded whose cells these are; they may come from a transplant donor. Sequencing was done on a sample of blood, either unsorted or a sorted T cell fraction (not recorded which). The CDR3 DNA follows: TGCGCCAGCAGCTCCCTGAGGACCCCGGGGAGGGGGAACACCGGGGAGCTGTTTTTT. As protein: CASSSLRTPGRGNTGELFF.